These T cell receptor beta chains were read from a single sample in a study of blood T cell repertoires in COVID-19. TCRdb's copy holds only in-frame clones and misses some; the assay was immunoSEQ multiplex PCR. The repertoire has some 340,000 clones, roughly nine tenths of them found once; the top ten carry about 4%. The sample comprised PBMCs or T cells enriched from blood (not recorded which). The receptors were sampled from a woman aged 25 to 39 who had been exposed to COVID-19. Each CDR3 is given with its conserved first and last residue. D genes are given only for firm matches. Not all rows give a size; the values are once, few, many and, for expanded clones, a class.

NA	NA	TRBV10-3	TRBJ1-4	CATGEMGALGEKLFF	TGTGCCACTGGGGAGATGGGGGCATTAGGGGAAAAACTGTTTTTT
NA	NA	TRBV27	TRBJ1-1	CASSKSRVISNTEAFF	TGTGCCAGCAGTAAATCCAGGGTGATTTCGAACACTGAAGCTTTCTTT
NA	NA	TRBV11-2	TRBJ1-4	CASSLGLRQAKNEKLFF	TGTGCCAGCAGCTTAGGACTGAGACAGGCGAAAAATGAAAAACTGTTTTTT
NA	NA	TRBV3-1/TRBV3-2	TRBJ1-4	CASSQDRQGPNEKLFF	TGTGCCAGCAGCCAAGATCGCCAGGGCCCTAATGAAAAACTGTTTTTT
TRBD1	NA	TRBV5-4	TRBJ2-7	CASSPGQGSYEQYF	TGTGCCAGCAGCCCCGGACAGGGCTCCTACGAGCAGTACTTC
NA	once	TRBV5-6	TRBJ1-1	CASSLKLNTEAFF	TGTGCCAGCAGCTTGAAGCTGAACACTGAAGCTTTCTTT
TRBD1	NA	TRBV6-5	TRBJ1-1	CASRVQGITEAFF	TGTGCCAGCAGAGTACAGGGGATTACTGAAGCTTTCTTT
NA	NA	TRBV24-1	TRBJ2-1	CATSEVGKNEQFF	TGTGCCACCAGTGAGGTCGGTAAGAATGAGCAGTTCTTC
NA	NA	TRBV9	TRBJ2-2	CASSVSRRGNTGELFF	TGTGCCAGCAGCGTAAGTCGCAGGGGGAACACCGGGGAGCTGTTTTTT
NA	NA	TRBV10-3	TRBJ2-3	CAISPRADTQYF	TGTGCCATCAGCCCACGGGCAGATACGCAGTATTTT
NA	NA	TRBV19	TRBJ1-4	CASSIWGDNEKLFF	TGTGCCAGTAGTATCTGGGGGGATAATGAAAAACTGTTTTTT
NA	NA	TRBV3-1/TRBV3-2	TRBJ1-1	CASSPRDMNTEAFF	TGTGCCAGCAGCCCGAGGGATATGAACACTGAAGCTTTCTTT
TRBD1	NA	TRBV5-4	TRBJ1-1	CASSPRTGGMVNTEAFF	TGTGCCAGCAGTCCGCGGACAGGGGGCATGGTGAACACTGAAGCTTTCTTT
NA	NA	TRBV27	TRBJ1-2	CASSTYSPFDGYTF	TGTGCCAGCAGTACCTATTCGCCGTTCGATGGCTACACCTTC
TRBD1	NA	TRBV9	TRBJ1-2	CASSPRGGQGSGYTF	TGTGCCAGCAGCCCTCGAGGGGGACAGGGGTCTGGCTACACCTTC
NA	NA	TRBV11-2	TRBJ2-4	CASSLESSGVYIQYF	TGTGCCAGCAGCTTAGAATCCTCGGGGGTCTACATTCAGTACTTC
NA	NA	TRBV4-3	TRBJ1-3	CASSQGHEGTGNTIYF	TGCGCCAGCAGCCAAGGGCATGAGGGTACAGGAAACACCATATATTTT
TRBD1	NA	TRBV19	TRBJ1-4	CASSPGQGWEKLFF	TGTGCCAGTAGTCCGGGACAGGGATGGGAAAAACTGTTTTTT
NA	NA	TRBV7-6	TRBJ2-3	CASSYWTGSGDTQYF	TGTGCCAGCAGCTACTGGACGGGGAGTGGAGATACGCAGTATTTT
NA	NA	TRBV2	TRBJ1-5	CASTEVEATYQPQHF	TGTGCCAGCACCGAGGTCGAAGCGACCTATCAGCCCCAGCATTTT
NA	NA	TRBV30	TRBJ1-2	CAWSVPPMGDGYTF	TGTGCCTGGAGTGTACCCCCAATGGGCGATGGCTACACCTTC
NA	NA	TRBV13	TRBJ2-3	CASSLRGTGTDTQYF	TGTGCCAGCAGCCTCAGAGGGACTGGGACAGATACGCAGTATTTT
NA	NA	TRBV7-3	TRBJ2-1	CASSLGQGKYNEQFF	TGTGCCAGCAGCTTAGGGCAGGGGAAGTACAATGAGCAGTTCTTC
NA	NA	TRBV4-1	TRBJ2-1	CASSPPRVNEQFF	TGCGCCAGCAGCCCTCCGAGGGTGAATGAGCAGTTCTTC
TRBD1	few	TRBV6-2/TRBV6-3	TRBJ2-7	CASSYDRAPQREQYF	TGTGCCAGCAGTTATGACAGGGCCCCCCAGAGGGAGCAGTACTTC
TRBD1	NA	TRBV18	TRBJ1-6	CASSPGGDNSPLHF	TGTGCCAGCAGTCCAGGGGGCGATAATTCACCCCTCCACTTT
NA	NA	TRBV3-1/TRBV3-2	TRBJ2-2	CASSQEAGYSTGELFF	TGTGCCAGCAGCCAAGAGGCAGGGTATAGCACCGGGGAGCTGTTTTTT
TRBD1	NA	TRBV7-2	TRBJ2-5	CASSFRQGAGEETQYF	TGTGCCAGCAGCTTTCGACAGGGGGCAGGTGAAGAGACCCAGTACTTC
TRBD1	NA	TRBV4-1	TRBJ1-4	CVSSQKQGREGKLFF	TGCGTCAGCAGCCAAAAACAGGGGCGGGAGGGAAAACTGTTTTTT
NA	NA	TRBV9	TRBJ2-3	CASSVLGGGADTQYF	TGTGCCAGCAGCGTATTAGGGGGGGGCGCAGATACGCAGTATTTT
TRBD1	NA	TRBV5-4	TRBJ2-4	CASSFRTGSVQYF	TGTGCCAGCAGCTTTAGGACAGGGAGCGTTCAGTACTTC
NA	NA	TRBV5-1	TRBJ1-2	CASSLDNNYGYTF	TGCGCCAGCAGCTTGGACAACAACTATGGCTACACCTTC
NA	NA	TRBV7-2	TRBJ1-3	CASSFDSTNSGNTIYF	TGTGCCAGCAGCTTTGACAGTACTAACTCTGGAAACACCATATATTTT
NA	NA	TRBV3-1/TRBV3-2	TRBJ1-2	CASSQDLRGNYGYTF	TGTGCCAGCAGCCAAGATCTTCGGGGAAACTATGGCTACACCTTC
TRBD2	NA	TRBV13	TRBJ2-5	CASSPGGSGGPLGGTQYF	TGTGCCAGCAGTCCAGGAGGTAGCGGGGGGCCCCTAGGGGGGACCCAGTACTTC
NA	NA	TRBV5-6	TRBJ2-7	CASSFTRLSEQYF	TGTGCCAGCAGCTTTACGAGGCTCAGCGAGCAGTACTTC
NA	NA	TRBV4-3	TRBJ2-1	CASSQERRAGQFF	TGCGCCAGCAGCCAAGAAAGGAGGGCTGGGCAGTTCTTC
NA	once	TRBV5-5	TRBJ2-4	CASSFPRGDIQYF	TGTGCCAGCAGCTTCCCCAGGGGAGACATTCAGTACTTC
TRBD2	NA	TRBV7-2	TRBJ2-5	CASSRAGGRFETQYF	TGTGCCAGCAGCCGCGCGGGGGGGCGATTTGAGACCCAGTACTTC
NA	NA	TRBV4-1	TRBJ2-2	CASSLDQNTGELFF	TGCGCCAGCAGCCTAGATCAGAACACCGGGGAGCTGTTTTTT
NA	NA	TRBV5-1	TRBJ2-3	CASSENRATDTQYF	TGCGCCAGCAGCGAAAACAGGGCGACAGATACGCAGTATTTT
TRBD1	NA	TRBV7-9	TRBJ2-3	CASSKERGPDTQYF	TGTGCCAGCAGCAAGGAGAGGGGGCCAGATACGCAGTATTTT
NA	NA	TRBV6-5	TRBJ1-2	CASSYSDRFYGYTF	TGTGCCAGCAGTTACTCGGACAGATTCTATGGCTACACCTTC
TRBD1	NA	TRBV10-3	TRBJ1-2	CAISSLSTMNRGVYGYTF	TGTGCCATCAGTAGCTTAAGTACCATGAACAGGGGGGTCTATGGCTACACCTTC
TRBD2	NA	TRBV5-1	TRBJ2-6	CASSSSGAGANVLTF	TGCGCCAGCAGTTCTAGCGGGGCCGGGGCCAACGTCCTGACTTTC